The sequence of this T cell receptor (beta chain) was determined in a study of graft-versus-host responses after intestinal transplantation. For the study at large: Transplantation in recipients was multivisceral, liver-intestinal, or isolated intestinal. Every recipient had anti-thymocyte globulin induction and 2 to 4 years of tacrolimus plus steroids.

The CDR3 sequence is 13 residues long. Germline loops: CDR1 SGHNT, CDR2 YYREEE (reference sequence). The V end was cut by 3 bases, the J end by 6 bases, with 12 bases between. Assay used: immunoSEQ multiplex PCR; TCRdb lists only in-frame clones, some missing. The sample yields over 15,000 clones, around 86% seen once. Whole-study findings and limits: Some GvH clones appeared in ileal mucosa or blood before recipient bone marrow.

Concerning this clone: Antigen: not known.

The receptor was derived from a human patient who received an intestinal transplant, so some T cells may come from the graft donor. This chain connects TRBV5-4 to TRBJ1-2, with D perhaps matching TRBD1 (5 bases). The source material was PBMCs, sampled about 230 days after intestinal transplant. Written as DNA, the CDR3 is TGTGCCAGCAGCTCCTCAGGGTTTGATGGCTACACCTTC. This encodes CASSSSGFDGYTF.